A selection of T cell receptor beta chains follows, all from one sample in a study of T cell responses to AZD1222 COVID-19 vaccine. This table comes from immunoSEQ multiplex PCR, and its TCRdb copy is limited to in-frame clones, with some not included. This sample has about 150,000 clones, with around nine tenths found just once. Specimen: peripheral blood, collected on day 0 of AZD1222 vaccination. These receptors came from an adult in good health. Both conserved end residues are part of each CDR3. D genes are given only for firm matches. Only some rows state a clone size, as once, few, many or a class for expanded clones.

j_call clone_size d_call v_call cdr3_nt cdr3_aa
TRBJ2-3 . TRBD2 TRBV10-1 TGCGCCAGCAGCCCGGGGGCCCCGGGACTAGCGGTTACCAGCACAGATACGCAGTATTTT CASSPGAPGLAVTSTDTQYF
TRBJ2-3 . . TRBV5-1 TGCGCCAGCAGCTTGTACTGGGACTCTACGACAGATACGCAGTATTTT CASSLYWDSTTDTQYF
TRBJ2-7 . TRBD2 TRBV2 TGTGCCAGCGGGACTAGCGGGAGGTACGAGCAGTACTTC CASGTSGRYEQYF
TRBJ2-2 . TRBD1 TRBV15 TGTGCCACCAGCAGGGGGACAGGGGAAACCGGGGAGCTGTTTTTT CATSRGTGETGELFF
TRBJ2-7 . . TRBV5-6 TGTGCCAGCAGCTTGTTTTTTGGGGTTACGGCGGGCGAGCAGTACTTC CASSLFFGVTAGEQYF
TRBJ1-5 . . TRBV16 TGTGCCAGCAGCCTTCAGGCCAAGCTTAACAATCAGCCCCAGCATTTT CASSLQAKLNNQPQHF
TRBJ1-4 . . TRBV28 TGTGCCAGCTCCTTTTTGCCCGGGGCGGTGTTTTTT CASSFLPGAVFF
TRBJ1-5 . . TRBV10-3 TGTGCCATCAGTGAGTCGCAAGGGTCCAATCAGCCCCAGCATTTT CAISESQGSNQPQHF
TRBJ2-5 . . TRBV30 TGTGCCTTCGCTAGGGACTCTCAAGAGACCCAGTACTTC CAFARDSQETQYF
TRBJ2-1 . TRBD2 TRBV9 TGTGCCAGCAGCCCCCCCGGGACTAGCGGGTTCAATGAGCAGTTCTTC CASSPPGTSGFNEQFF
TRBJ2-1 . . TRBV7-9 TGTGCCAGCAGAGCCGAACCCGGGGCGGTGGATGAGCAGTTCTTC CASRAEPGAVDEQFF
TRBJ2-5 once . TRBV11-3 TGTGCCAGCGGGGGCCCTAACCAAGAGACCCAGTACTTC CASGGPNQETQYF
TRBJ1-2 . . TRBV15 TGTGCCACCAGCAGAGATCGGGTTGGCTACACCTTC CATSRDRVGYTF
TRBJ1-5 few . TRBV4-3 TGCGCCAGCAGCCAAGTGCTGGGGGCTTCGGGTCAGCCCCAGCATTTT CASSQVLGASGQPQHF